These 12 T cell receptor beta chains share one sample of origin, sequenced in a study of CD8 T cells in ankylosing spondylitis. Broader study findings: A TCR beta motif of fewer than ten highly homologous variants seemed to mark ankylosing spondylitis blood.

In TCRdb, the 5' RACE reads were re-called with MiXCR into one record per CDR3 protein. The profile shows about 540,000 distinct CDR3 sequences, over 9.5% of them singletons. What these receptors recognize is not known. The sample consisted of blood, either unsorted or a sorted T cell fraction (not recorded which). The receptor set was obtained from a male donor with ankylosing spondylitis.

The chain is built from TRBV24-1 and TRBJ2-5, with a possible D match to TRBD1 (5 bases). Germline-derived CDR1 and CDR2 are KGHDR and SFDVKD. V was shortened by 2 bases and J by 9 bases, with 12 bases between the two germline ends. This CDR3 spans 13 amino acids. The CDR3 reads CATSDSDWGAQYF. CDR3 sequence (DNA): TGTGCCACCAGTGATTCCGACTGGGGCGCCCAGTACTTC.

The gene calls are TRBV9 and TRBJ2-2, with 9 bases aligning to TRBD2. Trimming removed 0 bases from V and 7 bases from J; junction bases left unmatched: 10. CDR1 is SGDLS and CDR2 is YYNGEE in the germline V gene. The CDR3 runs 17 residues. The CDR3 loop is CASSVAWASGTGGELFF. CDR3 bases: TGTGCCAGCAGCGTAGCCTGGGCTAGCGGGACTGGCGGGGAGCTGTTTTTT.

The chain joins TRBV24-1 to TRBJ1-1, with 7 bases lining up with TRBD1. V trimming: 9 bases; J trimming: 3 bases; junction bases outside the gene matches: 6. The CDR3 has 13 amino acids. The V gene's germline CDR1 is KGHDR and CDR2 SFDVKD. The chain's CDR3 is CATQGQPYTEAFF. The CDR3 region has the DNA TGTGCCACCCAGGGACAGCCTTACACTGAAGCTTTCTTT.

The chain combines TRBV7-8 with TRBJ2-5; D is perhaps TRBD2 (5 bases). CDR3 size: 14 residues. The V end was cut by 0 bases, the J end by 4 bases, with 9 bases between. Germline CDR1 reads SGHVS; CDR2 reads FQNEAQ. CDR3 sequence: CASSLAWELETQYF. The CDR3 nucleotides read TGTGCCAGCAGCTTAGCCTGGGAGTTAGAGACCCAGTACTTC.

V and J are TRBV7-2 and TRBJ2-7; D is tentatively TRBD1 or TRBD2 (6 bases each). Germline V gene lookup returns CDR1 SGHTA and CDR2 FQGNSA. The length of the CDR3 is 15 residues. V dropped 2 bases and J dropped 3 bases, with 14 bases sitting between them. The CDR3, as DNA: TGTGCCAGCAGCTTAAGGGGGGCTAGCAGCTACGAGCAGTACTTC. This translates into CASSLRGASSYEQYF.

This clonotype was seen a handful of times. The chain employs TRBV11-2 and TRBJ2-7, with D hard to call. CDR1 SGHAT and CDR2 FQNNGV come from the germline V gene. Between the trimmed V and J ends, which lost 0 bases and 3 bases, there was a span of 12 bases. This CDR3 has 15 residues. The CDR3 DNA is TGTGCCAGCAGCTTAGAAGCCAGACTCCGCTACGAGCAGTACGTC. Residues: CASSLEARLRYEQYV.

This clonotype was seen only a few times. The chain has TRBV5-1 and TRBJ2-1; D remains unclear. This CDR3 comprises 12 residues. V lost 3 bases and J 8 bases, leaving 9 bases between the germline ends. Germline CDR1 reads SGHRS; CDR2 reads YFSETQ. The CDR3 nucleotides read TGCGCCAGCAGCTGGATAGAACATGAGCAGTTCTTC. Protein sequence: CASSWIEHEQFF.

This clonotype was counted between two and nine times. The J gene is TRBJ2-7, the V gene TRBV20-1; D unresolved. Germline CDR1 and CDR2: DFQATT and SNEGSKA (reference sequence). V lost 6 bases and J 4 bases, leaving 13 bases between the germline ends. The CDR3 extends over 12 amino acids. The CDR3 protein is CSASRQLYEQYF. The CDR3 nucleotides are TGCAGTGCAAGCAGGCAGCTTTACGAGCAGTACTTC.

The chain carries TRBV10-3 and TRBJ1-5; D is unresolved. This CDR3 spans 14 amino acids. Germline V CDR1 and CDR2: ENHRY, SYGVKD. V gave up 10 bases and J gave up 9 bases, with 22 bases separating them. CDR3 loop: CATDGQENRPPQHF. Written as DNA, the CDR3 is TGTGCCACGGACGGGCAGGAGAACCGTCCGCCCCAGCATTTT.

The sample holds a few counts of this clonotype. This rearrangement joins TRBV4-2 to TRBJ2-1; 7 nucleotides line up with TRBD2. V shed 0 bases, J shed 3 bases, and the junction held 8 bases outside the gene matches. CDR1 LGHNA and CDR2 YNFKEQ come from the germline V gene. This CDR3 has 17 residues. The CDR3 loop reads CASSQDWQAGLYNEQFF. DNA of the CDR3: TGTGCCAGCAGCCAAGATTGGCAAGCGGGACTCTACAATGAGCAGTTCTTC.

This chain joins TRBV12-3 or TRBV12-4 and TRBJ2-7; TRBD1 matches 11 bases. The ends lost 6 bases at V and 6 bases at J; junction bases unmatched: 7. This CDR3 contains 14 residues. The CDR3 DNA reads TGTGCCAGCAGCCTCGGACAGGGGGCTTTCGAGCAGTACGTC. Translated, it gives CASSLGQGAFEQYV.

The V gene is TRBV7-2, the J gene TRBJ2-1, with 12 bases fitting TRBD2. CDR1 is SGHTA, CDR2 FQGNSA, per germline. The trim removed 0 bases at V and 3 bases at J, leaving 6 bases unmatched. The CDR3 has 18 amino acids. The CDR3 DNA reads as TGTGCCAGCAGCTTAGCTGGACTAGCGGGGAGATTCTACAATGAGCAGTTCTTC. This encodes CASSLAGLAGRFYNEQFF.